This TCR beta chain came from a study of blood T cell repertoires in COVID-19 (TCRdb year 2020). With regard to the full study: The collaborator samples originated in the United States, Italy and Spain and spanned the acute and convalescent phases of COVID-19. The material from the prospective study consisted of cDNA or gDNA derived from T cells, B-cell-depleted T cells, or PBMCs. Subjects who had been exposed to COVID-19, were actively infected with it, or had recovered from it provided the deeply sampled blood TCRbeta repertoires that made up the dataset. The repertoires were released in a freely available public database meant as a resource for research on the immune response to SARS-CoV-2. Samples came from the ongoing ImmuneRACE study (first 160 participants) plus 1,254 subjects from 6 global collaborators. Nearly every sample came with metadata listing a de-identified subject ID, COVID-19 status, age in years and sex. Where available, HLA class I and class II types were obtained from metadata supplied by the sample provider rather than from assay-based typing. Results and caveats for the whole study, not just this receptor: How much clinical and demographic metadata was included differed by source and by participant, and the metadata was provided uncurated.

Enrolling through a virtual design, the prospective study's participants ranged in age from roughly 18 to 100 years and lived across some 22 United States geographic areas. In the prospective study, cohorts were assigned on the basis of participant-reported clinical history obtained from a screening survey and a study questionnaire. Recovered participants in ImmuneRACE Cohort 3 were defined by two consecutive negative NP/OP PCR tests, clearance by a healthcare professional, or resolution of symptoms. Mobile phlebotomists in the prospective study collected whole blood, serum and a nasopharyngeal or oropharyngeal swab from every participant. Participants in the prospective study had the option to provide additional blood draws and questionnaires over a roughly 2-month period. Prospective study blood samples were shipped either frozen or at room temperature before DNA extraction. The immunoSEQ Assay, a bias-controlled multiplex PCR, was used to amplify TCRbeta CDR3 regions from genomic DNA. The authors processed their data as follows. The number of nucleated cells in each sample was estimated by amplification of reference gene primers within the assay. To quantify the absolute abundance of each unique TCRbeta CDR3 rearrangement, sequence reads were collapsed and filtered. For each sample, productive Simpson clonality was calculated as the square root of Simpson's diversity index across productive rearrangements. Imported from immuneACCESS, the table was reduced by TCRdb to in-frame sequences with V and J called. These copies leave out some clones; in studies compared against another copy, an unresolved V gene accounts for under half, and the cause of the remainder is not known. For V, J and clone size, that table is used; D and trimming come from the DNA. The table for this sample lists under 300,000 clones; about 89% of them were counted only once. The top ten clones comprise under 2.5% of the sample.

Comments on this clone: The antigen this receptor binds is unknown. The input lacks base qualities; no much larger clone sits a single base away.

This clonotype was obtained from a woman under 30 who had recovered from COVID-19. Input material: PBMCs or T cells enriched from blood (not recorded which).

The DNA is TGTGCCAGCAGTGAAGGACTCGACAGGGGGTATAATTACGAGCAGTACTTC. Its protein is CASSEGLDRGYNYEQYF. The chain joins TRBV6-1 to TRBJ2-7; TRBD1 fits 9 bases in the junction. There are 17 amino acids in the CDR3, from cysteine to phenylalanine inclusive. This entry keeps only the CDR3 DNA: 51 bases, framed from base 1. Reading the germline V gene gives CDR1 MNHNS and CDR2 SASEGT. Ends trimmed: V by 1 base, J by 4 bases; bases unmatched to a gene: 11.